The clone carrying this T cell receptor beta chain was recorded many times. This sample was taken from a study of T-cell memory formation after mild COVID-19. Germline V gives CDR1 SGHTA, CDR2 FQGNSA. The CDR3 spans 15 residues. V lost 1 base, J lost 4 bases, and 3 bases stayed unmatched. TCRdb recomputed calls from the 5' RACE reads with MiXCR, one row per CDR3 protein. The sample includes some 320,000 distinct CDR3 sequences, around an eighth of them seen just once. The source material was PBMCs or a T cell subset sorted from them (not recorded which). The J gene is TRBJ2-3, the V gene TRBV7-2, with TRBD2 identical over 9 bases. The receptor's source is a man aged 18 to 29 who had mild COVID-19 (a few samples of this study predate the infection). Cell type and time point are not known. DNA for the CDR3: TGTGCCAGCAGCTTAGTTCGCGGGGGGGCAGATACGCAGTATTTT. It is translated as CASSLVRGGADTQYF.